This TCR beta chain was identified in a study of fetal regulatory T cell absence and autoimmunity. For the study at large: Exocrine pancreas autoimmunity occurred in IPEX patients lacking clinical diabetes.

The survey-level immunoSEQ assay was used. Profiled with immunoSEQ multiplex PCR; TCRdb holds only in-frame clones, not every one. The sample contains 95,000 or so clones, about 78% of which appear only once. CDR1 and CDR2 from the germline V gene are SGDLS and YYNGEE. The CDR3 spans 14 residues. Trimming took 2 bases from V and 4 from J, leaving 11 bases between them. Sequencing input: pancreas tissue. This sequence was found in a male donor with IPEX syndrome. J is TRBJ2-3 and V is TRBV9; TRBD2 is a possible D gene (5 bases). The CDR3 region is CASSVVGGADTQYF. The CDR3, as DNA: TGTGCCAGCAGCGTCGTCGGAGGCGCAGATACGCAGTATTTT.